The TCR beta chain described here comes from a study of cytomegalovirus exposure and HLA in healthy donors. Study-wide context: The Caucasian-associated ancestry cluster held 80% to 90% of 300 to 500 genotyped donors. Regarding the study as a whole: In a later analysis, HLA-associated TCR beta chains were more clonally expanded than equally common others.

The primer mix had 60 Vbeta and 13 Jbeta primers. The repertoire was sequenced with immunoSEQ multiplex PCR; TCRdb's copy has only in-frame clones and lacks some. Of around 150,000 clones listed, 75% to 85% are singletons. Trimming removed 3 bases at V and 5 bases at J, with 13 bases between. CDR1 is LNHNV, CDR2 YYDKDF, per germline (reference sequence). This CDR3 has 14 amino acids. Worth noting for this clone: Its antigen is not identified.

The sequenced sample consisted of PBMCs. This TCR derives from a woman between 50 and 59 years old in good health and CMV-seropositive. The gene calls are TRBV15 and TRBJ1-1; perhaps TRBD1 as D (5 bases). CDR3 region: CATSRPGGGTEAFF. DNA for the CDR3: TGTGCCACCAGCAGGCCAGGCGGGGGGACTGAAGCTTTCTTT.